The subject of this entry is one T cell receptor beta chain. TCRdb reprocessed the PCR reads using MiXCR. The sample gives some 37,000 clones, roughly 50% of which show up once; roughly a quarter is in the top ten. All patients were treatment-naive before thyroid surgery. The sample belongs to a study of metastatic and nonmetastatic thyroid tumors. Trimming left V 2 bases short and J 0 bases short, with 14 bases between. Germline V gene data show CDR1 as MNHNS and CDR2 as SASEGT. This CDR3 has 16 amino acids. This receptor was identified in a male donor with papillary thyroid cancer or a benign thyroid nodule (not recorded which). Some clones in this sample may be carry-over from other donors' samples. The J gene is TRBJ2-7, the V gene TRBV6-1, with D unresolved. Sequenced sample: tumor tissue. The CDR3 is CASSENNLESSYEQYF. CDR3 in DNA: TGTGCCAGCAGTGAAAATAACCTCGAGAGCTCCTACGAGCAGTACTTC.